The clone carrying this T cell receptor beta chain has more than one count but fewer than ten. Its antigen is unidentified. The CDR3 spans 16 residues. CDR1 is LGHNT and CDR2 is FRNRAP in the germline V gene. V was shortened by 0 bases and J by 8 bases, with 16 bases between the two germline ends. These data belong to a study of radiotherapy plus CTLA-4 blockade in lung cancer. About the study: Disease control was achieved by 31% of patients, and objective responses by less than 20%. Whole-study findings and limits: TCR clones originating in tumors grew in number in blood after radiotherapy plus ipilimumab. Dynamics of early blood T cell clones, together with interferon-beta, were reportedly the best predictors of response.

Measured with immunoSEQ multiplex PCR; TCRdb has only the in-frame clones, and not every one. The table includes about 59,000 clones, under 75% detected once. This sample comprised peripheral blood, obtained from a patient treated with radiotherapy plus ipilimumab. The receptor comes from a human donor with non-small cell lung cancer whose response to radiotherapy plus ipilimumab could not be evaluated. The chain has TRBV12-5 and TRBJ1-4, with D hard to call. The CDR3 spells CASGLVLGVNLEKLFF. CDR3 nucleotides: TGTGCTAGTGGTTTGGTACTGGGAGTTAACCTCGAAAAACTGTTTTTT.